Here is one T cell receptor (beta chain) with its context. This clonotype showed up just once. No antigen is known for it. Per-base qualities were not stored, and no clone one base away is much larger. A single read is weak support. RNA was extracted with the RNeasy kit and 0.5 to 1 ug was reverse transcribed using random hexamers. The immunoSEQ multiplex PCR assay, which covers 54 Vbeta and 13 Jbeta segments, was used to amplify TCR beta CDR3 regions. PCR amplification bias was corrected using a synthetic template baseline for primer optimization and computational correction. The paper's processing steps were these. Reads were annotated to V, D and J genes per IMGT and analyzed with immunoSEQ Analyzer, keeping only productive sequences. Clonality was computed as one minus Shannon entropy normalized by log2 of the number of productive unique sequences. Public and private clones were assessed among the 100 most prevalent clones of each patient and control. Susac-specific clones were defined as absent from healthy and MS cohorts, over a thousand published viral clones and other ImmuneACCESS disease sequences. TCRdb reprocessed the public reads (quality trimming at Q25 with fastp, clone calling with MiXCR) and kept in-frame beta chains. Under each unique CDR3 protein, matching rows form one entry showing the most common genes and DNA. The V and J calls and clone size come from TCRdb's table, not from the authors' own analysis. This sample has around 280,000 distinct CDR3 sequences in its table, and roughly nine tenths of those were observed once. The top ten clonotypes cover over 0.065% of the sample.

From its cysteine to its phenylalanine, the CDR3 spans 11 amino acids. CDR3 DNA only is kept here, 33 bases in frame from base 1. The germline ends are 8 bases apart after V is trimmed by 6 bases and J by 4 bases. CDR1 is given as SQVTM and CDR2 as ANQGSEA, both from the germline V gene. This sample stems from a study of CD8 T cells in Susac syndrome (dated 2019 in TCRdb). With regard to the full study: Whether CD8+ T cell activation and differentiation in Susac syndrome was antigen driven was tested using repertoire sequencing. The investigation overall reported the following: The number of individuals in the TCR sequencing and HLA analysis was acknowledged as relatively small.

High-throughput TCR beta sequencing profiled peripheral blood CD8+ and CD4+ T cells from healthy donors, Susac syndrome patients and multiple sclerosis patients. The multiple sclerosis controls were treatment-naive patients whose relapsing-remitting disease, either stable or active, fulfilled the revised McDonald criteria. Bulk CD8+ and CD4+ T cells were purified by magnetic negative isolation, whereas CD8+ TEMRA cells were enriched by FACS. Blood was collected in EDTA tubes and processed within 24 hours, with PBMCs isolated through density gradient centrifugation. PBMCs intended for TCR sequencing were cryopreserved in liquid nitrogen and were subsequently thawed in a 37 degrees C water bath. The sorted or isolated CD4+, CD8+ and CD8+ TEMRA cells reached a purity of at least 90%.

In this chain, TRBV29-1 is recombined with TRBJ2-3; no confident D gene assignment can be made. The receptor was derived from a human donor with multiple sclerosis. The sequencing sample was made of CD4+ T cells from PBMCs. The bases read TGCAGCGTGGCCAGTCCAGATACGCAGTATTTT. It translates to CSVASPDTQYF.